The 8 T cell receptor beta chains below were found in one sample sequenced in a study of T cells after yellow fever vaccination. Using its own MiXCR run on the 5' RACE reads, TCRdb lists one record per CDR3 protein. The data hold about 68,000 distinct CDR3 sequences, with about 7% observed a single time. The sequencing here drew on CD8+ T cells sorted from PBMCs, taken roughly 46 days after the first yellow fever vaccination. Source of these receptors: a man between 18 and 35 years old who received the YFV17D yellow fever vaccine.

This clonotype appeared many times. J is TRBJ1-1 and V is TRBV4-3; D remains unclear. The CDR3 extends over 14 amino acids. Trimming cost V 0 bases and J 2 bases, with 7 bases left between them. Germline V CDR1 and CDR2: LGHNA, YSLEER. The CDR3 bases are TGCGCCAGCAGCCAAGACATGGGAAACACTGAAGCTTTCTTT. Protein sequence: CASSQDMGNTEAFF.

There are a few counts of this clonotype. This chain uses TRBV6-1 with TRBJ2-7, with no clear D. This CDR3 region has 13 residues. V lost 1 base to trimming and J lost 4 bases, with 8 bases between them. Looked up from germline, CDR1 is MNHNS and CDR2 is SASEGT. In DNA, the CDR3 is TGTGCCAGCAGTGAAGGTAGGGCGTACGAGCAGTACGTC. Translating it yields CASSEGRAYEQYV.

This clonotype was detected ten times or more. The chain uses TRBV5-4 and TRBJ2-5; weak D call: TRBD1 (6 bases). Looked up from germline, CDR1 is SGHNT and CDR2 is YYREEE (reference sequence). The length of the CDR3 is 15 residues. The V and J ends lost 0 bases and 6 bases respectively, with 15 bases between them. This CDR3 is CASSLGLWGTQTQYF. DNA for the CDR3: TGTGCCAGCAGCTTGGGATTGTGGGGGACACAGACCCAGTACTTC.

This chain connects TRBV4-1 to TRBJ1-4; D gene unclear. Germline V lookup: CDR1 MGHRA, CDR2 YSYEKL. This CDR3 is 12 amino acids long. V dropped 0 bases and J dropped 7 bases, with 3 bases sitting between them. CDR3 residues: CASSQDTEKLFF. The CDR3 DNA reads TGCGCCAGCAGCCAAGATACTGAAAAACTGTTTTTT.

At least ten counts were recorded for this clonotype. The V and J genes are TRBV7-6 and TRBJ1-2, with D hard to call. Germline CDR1 SGHVS, CDR2 FNYEAQ. Deletions cut 5 bases from V and 4 bases from J, with 14 bases between. The CDR3 length is 14 residues. This chain's CDR3 is CASSVDGSLYGYTF. Here the CDR3 DNA reads TGTGCCAGCAGCGTGGACGGGAGCCTCTATGGCTACACCTTC.

This chain joins TRBV29-1 and TRBJ2-1; TRBD1 matches 8 bases. J lost 8 bases, V lost 3 bases, and 6 bases had no gene match. The germline gives CDR1 SQVTM, CDR2 ANQGSEA. This CDR3 comprises 13 residues. DNA of the CDR3: TGCAGCGTTGAGGACAGGGAGTGGGATGAGCAGTTCTTC. This sequence encodes CSVEDREWDEQFF.

This clonotype was seen ten or more times. The rearrangement links TRBV7-6 to TRBJ2-1, with 12 positions matching TRBD1. This CDR3 is built from 14 residues. Germline V gene sequence: CDR1 SGHVS, CDR2 FNYEAQ. J lost 8 bases, V lost 5 bases, and 4 bases had no gene match. The CDR3 region has the DNA TGTGCCAGCAGCCCGGGACAGGGGGCCTATGAGCAGTTCTTC. Translated: CASSPGQGAYEQFF.

The CDR3 DNA follows: TGTGCCAGCAGCCCTTCGGCCCGCTCTGGGGCCAACGTCCTGACTTTC. Its translation: CASSPSARSGANVLTF. The chain carries TRBV7-9 and TRBJ2-6; no definite D call. With 5 bases removed from V and 0 bases from J, the gap between germline ends came to 11 bases. This CDR3 region has 16 residues. The germline V gene encodes CDR1 SEHNR and CDR2 FQNEAQ (reference sequence).